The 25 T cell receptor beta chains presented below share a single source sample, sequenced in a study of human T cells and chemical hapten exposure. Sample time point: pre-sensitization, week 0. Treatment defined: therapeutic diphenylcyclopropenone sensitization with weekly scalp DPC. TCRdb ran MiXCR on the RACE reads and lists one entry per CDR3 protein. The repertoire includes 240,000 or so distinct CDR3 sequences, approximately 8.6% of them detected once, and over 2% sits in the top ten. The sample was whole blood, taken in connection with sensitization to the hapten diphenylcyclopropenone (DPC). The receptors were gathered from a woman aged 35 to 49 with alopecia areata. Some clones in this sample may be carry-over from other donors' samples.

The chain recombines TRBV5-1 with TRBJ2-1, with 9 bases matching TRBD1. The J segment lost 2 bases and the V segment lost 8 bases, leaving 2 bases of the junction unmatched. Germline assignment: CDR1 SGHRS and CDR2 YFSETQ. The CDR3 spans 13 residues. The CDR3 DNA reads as TGCGCCAGTAGACAGGGGGCCTACAATGAGCAGTTCTTC. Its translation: CASRQGAYNEQFF.

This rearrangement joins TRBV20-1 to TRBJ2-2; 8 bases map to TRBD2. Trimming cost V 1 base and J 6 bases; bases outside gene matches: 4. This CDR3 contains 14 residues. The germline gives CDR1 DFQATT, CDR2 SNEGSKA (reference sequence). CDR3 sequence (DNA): TGCAGTGCTAGAGCGGGAGGGCCCCCCGGGGAGCTGTTTTTT. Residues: CSARAGGPPGELFF.

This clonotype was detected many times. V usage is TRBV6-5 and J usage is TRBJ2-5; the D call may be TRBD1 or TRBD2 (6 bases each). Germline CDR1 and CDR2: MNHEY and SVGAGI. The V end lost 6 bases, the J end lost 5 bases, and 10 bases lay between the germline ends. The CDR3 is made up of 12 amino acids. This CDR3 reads CASSQGRETQYF. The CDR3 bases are TGTGCCAGCAGCCAGGGGAGGGAGACCCAGTACTTC.

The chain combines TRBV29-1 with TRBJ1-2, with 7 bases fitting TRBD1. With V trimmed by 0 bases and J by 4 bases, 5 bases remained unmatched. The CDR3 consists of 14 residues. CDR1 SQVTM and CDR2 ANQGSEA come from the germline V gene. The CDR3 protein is CSVEDLRDSYGYTF. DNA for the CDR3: TGCAGCGTTGAAGATCTGAGGGACAGCTATGGCTACACCTTC.

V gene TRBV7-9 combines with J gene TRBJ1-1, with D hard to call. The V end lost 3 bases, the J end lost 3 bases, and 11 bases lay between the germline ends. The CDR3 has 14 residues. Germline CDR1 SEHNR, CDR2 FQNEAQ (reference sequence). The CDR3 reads CASSFERSDTEAFF. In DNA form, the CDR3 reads TGTGCCAGCAGCTTCGAGCGTTCGGACACTGAAGCTTTCTTT.

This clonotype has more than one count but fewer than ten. CDR3 sequence (DNA): TGTGCCAGCAGTTACCTTCAAGCGGGGTACACCGGGGAGCTGTTTTTT. It encodes CASSYLQAGYTGELFF. The chain combines TRBV6-6 with TRBJ2-2; 7 nucleotides line up with TRBD2. This CDR3 region has 16 residues. CDR1 and CDR2 (germline): MNHNY, SVGAGI (reference sequence). J gave up 3 bases and V 2 bases, and 6 bases lay outside the gene matches.

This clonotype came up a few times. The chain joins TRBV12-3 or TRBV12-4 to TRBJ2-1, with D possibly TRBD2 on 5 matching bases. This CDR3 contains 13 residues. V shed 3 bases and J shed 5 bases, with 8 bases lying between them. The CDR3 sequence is CASSLTGNNEQFF. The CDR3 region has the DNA TGTGCCAGCAGTTTGACGGGAAACAATGAGCAGTTCTTC.

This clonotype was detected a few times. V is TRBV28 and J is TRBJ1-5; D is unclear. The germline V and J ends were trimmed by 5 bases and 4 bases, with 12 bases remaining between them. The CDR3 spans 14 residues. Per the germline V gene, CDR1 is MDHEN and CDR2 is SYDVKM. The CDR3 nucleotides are TGTGCCAGCAGTAGGCACGCCGTTAATCAGCCCCAGCATTTT. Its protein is CASSRHAVNQPQHF.

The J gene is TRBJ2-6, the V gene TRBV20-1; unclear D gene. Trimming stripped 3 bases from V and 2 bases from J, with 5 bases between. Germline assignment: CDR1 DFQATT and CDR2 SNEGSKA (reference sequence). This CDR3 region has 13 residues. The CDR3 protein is CSAREPGANVLTF. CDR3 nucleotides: TGCAGTGCTAGGGAGCCTGGGGCCAACGTCCTGACTTTC.

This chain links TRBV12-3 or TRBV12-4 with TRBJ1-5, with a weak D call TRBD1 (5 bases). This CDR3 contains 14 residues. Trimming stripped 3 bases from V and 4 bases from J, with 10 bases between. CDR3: CASSFSGANQPQHF. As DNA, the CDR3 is TGTGCCAGCAGTTTTAGCGGGGCAAATCAGCCCCAGCATTTT.

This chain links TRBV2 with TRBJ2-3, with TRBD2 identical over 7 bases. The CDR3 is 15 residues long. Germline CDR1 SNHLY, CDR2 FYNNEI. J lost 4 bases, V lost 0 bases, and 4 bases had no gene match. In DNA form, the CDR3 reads TGTGCCAGCAGTGAAGCGCTACTAGCGTCAGATACGCAGTATTTT. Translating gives CASSEALLASDTQYF.

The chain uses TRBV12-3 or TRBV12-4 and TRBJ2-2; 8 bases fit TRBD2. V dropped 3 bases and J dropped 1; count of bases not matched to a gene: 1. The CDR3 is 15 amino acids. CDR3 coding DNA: TGTGCCAGCAGTTTCGCGGGAGGGAACACCGGGGAGCTGTTTTTT. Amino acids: CASSFAGGNTGELFF.

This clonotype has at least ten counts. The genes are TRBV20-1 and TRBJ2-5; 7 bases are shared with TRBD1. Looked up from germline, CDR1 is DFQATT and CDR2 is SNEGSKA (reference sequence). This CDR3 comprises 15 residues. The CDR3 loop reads CSVTGTARDQETQYF. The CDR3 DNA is TGCAGCGTAACTGGGACAGCAAGGGACCAAGAGACCCAGTACTTC.

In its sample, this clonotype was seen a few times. The CDR3 reads CASSLRDSTRDQYF. CDR3 bases: TGTGCCAGCAGCCTCCGGGACTCGACGCGGGACCAGTACTTC. The J gene is TRBJ2-5, the V gene TRBV7-2; a weak D match, TRBD2 (6 bases). The CDR3 sequence is 14 residues long. Trimming took off 5 bases at V and 10 bases at J, with 20 bases between the two ends. Germline V CDR1 and CDR2: SGHTA, FQGNSA.

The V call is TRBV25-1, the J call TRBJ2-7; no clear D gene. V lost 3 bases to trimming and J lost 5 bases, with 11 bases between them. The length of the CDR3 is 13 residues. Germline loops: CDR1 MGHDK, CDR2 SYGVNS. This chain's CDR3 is CASSEPRNHEQYF. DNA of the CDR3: TGTGCCAGCAGTGAGCCTAGGAACCACGAGCAGTACTTC.

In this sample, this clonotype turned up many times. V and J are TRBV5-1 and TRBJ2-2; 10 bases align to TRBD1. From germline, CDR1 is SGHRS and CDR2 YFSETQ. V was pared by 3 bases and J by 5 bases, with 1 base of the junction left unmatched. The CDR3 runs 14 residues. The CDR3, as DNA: TGCGCCAGCAGCTGGGGACAGGGGACCGGGGAGCTGTTTTTT. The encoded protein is CASSWGQGTGELFF. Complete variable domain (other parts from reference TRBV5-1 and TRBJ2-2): KAGVTQTPRYLIKTRGQQVTLSCSPISGHRSVSWYQQTPGQGLQFLFEYFSETQRNKGNFPGRFSGRQFSNSRSEMNVSTLELGDSALYLCASSWGQGTGELFFGEGSRLTVL.

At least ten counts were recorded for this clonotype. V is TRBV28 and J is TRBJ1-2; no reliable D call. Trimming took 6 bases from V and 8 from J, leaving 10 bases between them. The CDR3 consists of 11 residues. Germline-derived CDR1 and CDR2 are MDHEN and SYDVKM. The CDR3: CASRNYVGYTF. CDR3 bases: TGTGCCAGCAGGAACTACGTCGGCTACACCTTC.

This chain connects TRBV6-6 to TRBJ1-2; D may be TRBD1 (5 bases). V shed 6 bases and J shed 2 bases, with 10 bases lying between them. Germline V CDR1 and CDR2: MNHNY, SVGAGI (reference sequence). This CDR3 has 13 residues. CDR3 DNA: TGTGCCAGCAGCGGGGGTTTGAACTATGGCTACACCTTC. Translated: CASSGGLNYGYTF.

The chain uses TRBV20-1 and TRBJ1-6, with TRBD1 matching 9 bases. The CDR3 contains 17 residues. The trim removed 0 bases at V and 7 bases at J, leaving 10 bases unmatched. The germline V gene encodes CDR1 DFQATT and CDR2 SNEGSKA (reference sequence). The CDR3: CSARDPLTGTGNSPLHF. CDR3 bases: TGCAGTGCTAGAGATCCCCTGACAGGGACAGGGAATTCACCCCTCCACTTT.

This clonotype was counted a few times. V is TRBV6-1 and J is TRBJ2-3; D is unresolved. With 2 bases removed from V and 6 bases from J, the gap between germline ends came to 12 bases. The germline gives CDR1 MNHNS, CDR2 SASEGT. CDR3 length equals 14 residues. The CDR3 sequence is CASSEQVPLDTQYF. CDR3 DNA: TGTGCCAGCAGTGAACAGGTCCCATTGGATACGCAGTATTTT.

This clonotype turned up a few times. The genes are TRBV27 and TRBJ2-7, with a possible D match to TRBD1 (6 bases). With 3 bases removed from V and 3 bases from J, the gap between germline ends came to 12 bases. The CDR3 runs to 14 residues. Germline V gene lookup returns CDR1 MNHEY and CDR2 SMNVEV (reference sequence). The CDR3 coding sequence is TGTGCCAGCAGTTTGACAGGATCCCTCTACGAGCAGTACTTC. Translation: CASSLTGSLYEQYF.

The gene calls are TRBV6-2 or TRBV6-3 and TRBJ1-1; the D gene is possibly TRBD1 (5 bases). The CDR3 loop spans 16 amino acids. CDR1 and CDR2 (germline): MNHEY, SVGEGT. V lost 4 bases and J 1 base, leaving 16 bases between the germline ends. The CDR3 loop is CASSLQRQTQNTEAFF. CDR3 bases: TGTGCCAGCAGTTTACAAAGACAGACCCAGAACACTGAAGCTTTCTTT.

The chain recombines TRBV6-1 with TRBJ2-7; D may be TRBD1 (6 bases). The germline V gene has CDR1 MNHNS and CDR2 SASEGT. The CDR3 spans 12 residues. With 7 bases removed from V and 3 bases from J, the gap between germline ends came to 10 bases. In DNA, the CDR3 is TGTGCCAGCAAGGACAGATACTACGAGCAGTACTTC. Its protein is CASKDRYYEQYF.

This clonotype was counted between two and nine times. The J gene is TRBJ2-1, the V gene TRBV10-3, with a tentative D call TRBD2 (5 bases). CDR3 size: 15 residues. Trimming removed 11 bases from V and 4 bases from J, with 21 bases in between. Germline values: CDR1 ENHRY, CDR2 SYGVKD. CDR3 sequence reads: CAVTPGSGDYNEQFF. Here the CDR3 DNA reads TGTGCCGTGACGCCGGGAAGTGGGGATTACAATGAGCAGTTCTTC.

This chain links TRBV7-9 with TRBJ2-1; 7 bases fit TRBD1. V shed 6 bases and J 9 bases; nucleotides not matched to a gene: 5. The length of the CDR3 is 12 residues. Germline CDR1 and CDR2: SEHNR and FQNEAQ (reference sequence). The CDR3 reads CASRYRGIEQFF. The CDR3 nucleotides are TGTGCCAGCAGGTACAGGGGAATTGAGCAGTTCTTC.